Below are 17 T cell receptor beta chains sequenced from a single sample in a study of read filtering for tumor transcriptome and immune sequencing. This library used 300 to 450 ng RNA and molecular barcoded adaptors spanning alpha/delta and beta/gamma chains. One entry per CDR3 protein, called by TCRdb with MiXCR from the reads. The sample lists tens of thousands of distinct CDR3 sequences, approximately 15% occurring once. The sequencing sample was made of a population of CD138-negative cells sorted from bone marrow. The receptors here all came from a donor older than 35 with multiple myeloma.

This clonotype came up a few times. At one end the junction does not follow the germline gene, possibly because of a read error. V usage is TRBV11-2 and J usage is TRBJ2-1; D gene ambiguous. Germline assignment: CDR1 SGHAT and CDR2 FQNNGV. The CDR3 consists of 13 residues. The CDR3 nucleotides are TGTGCCAGCAGCTTACTAAACTACAATGGGCAGTTCTTC. It translates to CASSLLNYNGQFF.

To note about this clonotype: Possible read error: a much larger clone is one base away. The J gene is TRBJ2-7, the V gene TRBV5-1; D is tentatively TRBD1 or TRBD2 (5 bases each). The CDR3 extends over 14 amino acids. Germline V gives CDR1 SGHRS, CDR2 YFSETQ. The CDR3 here is CASRVRQGPYQQYF. In DNA, the CDR3 is TGCGCCAGCAGGGTCCGTCAGGGACCCTACCAGCAGTACTTC.

This clonotype was seen only a few times. One base away lies a much larger clone, so this may be a sequencing read error. V and J are TRBV3-1 and TRBJ1-4; D uncertain. CDR3 length: 14 amino acids. Per germline, CDR1 LGHDT and CDR2 YNNKEL (reference sequence). CDR3 sequence: CASSPTSGVDTQDF. DNA of the CDR3: TGTGCCAGCAGCCCGACTAGCGGAGTGGATACGCAGGATTTT.

This clonotype was picked up many times. The V and J genes are TRBV20-1 and TRBJ2-1; 7 positions agree with TRBD2. The CDR3 is 16 amino acids. The junction had 7 bases not matched to a gene; V was cut back by 2 bases and J by 0 bases. Germline V CDR1 and CDR2: DFQATT, SNEGSKA (reference sequence). CDR3 coding DNA: TGCAGTGCTAGACCGTCTAGCGGAAGCTCCTACAATGAGCAGTTCTTC. It specifies CSARPSSGSSYNEQFF.

For this clonotype: A read error may explain this, as a much larger clone is one base away. Since the CDR3 does not end with the conserved phenylalanine or tryptophan, this likely comes from a read error. This chain uses TRBV20-1 with TRBJ1-1; D ambiguous. Germline V gene lookup returns CDR1 DFQATT and CDR2 SNEGSKA (reference sequence). The CDR3 covers 12 residues. V shed 3 bases and J shed 6 bases, with 11 bases lying between them. The CDR3 here is CSARWGFSEAFS. In nucleotides, the CDR3 is TGCAGTGCTAGGTGGGGTTTCTCTGAAGCTTTCTCT.

As for this clonotype: The junction and the germline gene differ at one end; a read error may be behind it. The rearrangement uses TRBV29-1 and TRBJ1-1, with D uncertain. Germline V gene lookup returns CDR1 SQVTM and CDR2 ANQGSEA. This CDR3 region has 11 residues. This CDR3 reads CSGEPVSEAIF. In nucleotides, the CDR3 is TGCAGCGGTGAGCCCGTGTCCGAAGCTATCTTT. Combining the CDR3 with reference TRBV29-1 and TRBJ1-1 gives the whole variable domain SAVISQKPSRDICQRGTSLTIQCQVDSQVTMMFWYRQQPGQSLTLIATANQGSEATYESGFVIDKFPISRPNLTFSTLTVSNMSPEDSSIYLCSGEPVSEAIFGQGTRLTVV.

Ten or more counts support this clonotype. This rearrangement joins TRBV20-1 to TRBJ2-1; 10 bases map to TRBD2. The CDR3 has 13 amino acids. Germline V gene lookup returns CDR1 DFQATT and CDR2 SNEGSKA (reference sequence). Trimming took 2 bases from V and 9 from J; bases not matched to a gene: 4. DNA for the CDR3: TGCAGTGCTAGACTAGCGGGAGTCCGTGAGCAGTTCTTC. Translated, it gives CSARLAGVREQFF.

As for this clonotype: Since a much larger clone is just one base distant, this may be a read error. The rearrangement joins TRBV7-6 to TRBJ2-2, with D hard to call. This CDR3 contains 15 residues. Germline CDR1 and CDR2: SGHVS and FNYEAQ. V shed 2 bases and J shed 1 base, with 8 bases lying between them. The CDR3 region is CASSLNVVNTGELFF. The CDR3 DNA sequence: TGTGCCAGCAGCTTAAATGTTGTGAACACCGGGGAGCTGTTTTTT.

This clonotype appeared many times. CDR3 sequence reads: CASSHPLRSGANVLTF. The CDR3 bases are TGTGCCAGCAGTCACCCTCTCCGGTCTGGGGCCAACGTCCTGACTTTC. The chain carries TRBV27 and TRBJ2-6; no firm D call. Germline CDR1 is MNHEY and CDR2 is SMNVEV (reference sequence). Trimming cost V 5 bases and J 1 base, with 12 bases left between them. CDR3 length: 16 residues.

Many counts were recorded for this clonotype. The V gene is TRBV7-6, the J gene TRBJ1-1; D is unresolved. Trimming shortened V by 3 bases and J by 2 bases, and 7 bases separated the two germline ends. Germline V gene lookup returns CDR1 SGHVS and CDR2 FNYEAQ. This CDR3 is built from 13 residues. The CDR3 is CASSFQDNTEAFF. DNA of the CDR3: TGTGCCAGCAGCTTTCAGGATAACACTGAAGCTTTCTTT.

In this sample, this clonotype turned up many times. The chain links TRBV20-1 to TRBJ1-5, with D maybe TRBD1 (5 bases). V shed 5 bases and J shed 1 base, with 9 bases lying between them. Per germline, CDR1 DFQATT and CDR2 SNEGSKA (reference sequence). This CDR3 has 13 amino acids. The CDR3 spells CSASQGSNQPQHF. The DNA for the CDR3 is TGCAGTGCTTCTCAGGGAAGCAATCAGCCCCAGCATTTT.

In its sample, this clonotype was seen once. V gene TRBV20-1 combines with J gene TRBJ2-3; 12 bases are a match to TRBD2. This CDR3 region has 17 residues. J was trimmed by 0 bases and V by 3 bases; bases with no gene match: 7. Looked up from germline, CDR1 is DFQATT and CDR2 is SNEGSKA (reference sequence). The CDR3 bases are TGCAGTGCTAGCTCCGGGACTAGCGGGCCTAGCACAGATACGCAGTATTTT. This gives the protein CSASSGTSGPSTDTQYF.

This clonotype was detected ten times or more. This rearrangement joins TRBV5-1 to TRBJ2-7; unclear D gene. Looked up from germline, CDR1 is SGHRS and CDR2 is YFSETQ. The V end was cut by 0 bases, the J end by 0 bases, with 7 bases between. The CDR3 spans 14 residues. DNA for the CDR3: TGCGCCAGCAGCTTGGAGGGTTTCTCCTACGAGCAGTACTTC. This gives the protein CASSLEGFSYEQYF. Looking up the rest from reference TRBV5-1 and TRBJ2-7 gives the full variable domain: KAGVTQTPRYLIKTRGQQVTLSCSPISGHRSVSWYQQTPGQGLQFLFEYFSETQRNKGNFPGRFSGRQFSNSRSEMNVSTLELGDSALYLCASSLEGFSYEQYFGPGTRLTVT.

The table lists this clonotype with a few counts. The chain uses TRBV23-1 and TRBJ1-5; TRBD1 is a possible D gene (5 bases). TRBV23-1 is reported as an ORF; its role is uncertain. V was shortened by 8 bases and J by 2 bases, with 19 bases between the two germline ends. The CDR3 sequence is 16 residues long. DNA of the CDR3: TGCGCCAGCTGGAGAGGGGACCGGAGGGGCAATCAGCCCCAGCATTTT. Protein: CASWRGDRRGNQPQHF.

This clonotype was seen ten or more times. The DNA of the CDR3 is TGTGCCAGCAGCTTAGCGCTAAGTAATGAGCAGTTCTTC. Translation gives CASSLALSNEQFF. The V and J genes are TRBV7-9 and TRBJ2-1; D is uncertain. The CDR3 extends over 13 amino acids. Germline V gives CDR1 SEHNR, CDR2 FQNEAQ (reference sequence). Trimming stripped 0 bases from V and 7 bases from J, with 7 bases between.

In this sample, this clonotype turned up a few times. This chain uses TRBV7-3 with TRBJ2-7; 9 bases agree with TRBD1. The CDR3 loop spans 12 amino acids. Germline assignment: CDR1 SGHTA and CDR2 FQGTGA. J was trimmed by 6 bases and V by 8 bases; bases with no gene match: 5. The CDR3 loop is CASGTGKFEQYF. As DNA, the CDR3 is TGTGCCAGCGGGACAGGGAAGTTCGAGCAGTACTTC.

This clonotype was recorded at least ten times. The chain employs TRBV4-1 and TRBJ2-7; maybe TRBD1 (6 bases). V was clipped by 1 base and J by 6 bases, with 10 bases between them. Germline V gene data show CDR1 as MGHRA and CDR2 as YSYEKL. This CDR3 has 13 residues. The CDR3 bases are TGCGCCAGCAGCCAAGGACAGGCGGTCGAGCAGTACTTC. Translated: CASSQGQAVEQYF.